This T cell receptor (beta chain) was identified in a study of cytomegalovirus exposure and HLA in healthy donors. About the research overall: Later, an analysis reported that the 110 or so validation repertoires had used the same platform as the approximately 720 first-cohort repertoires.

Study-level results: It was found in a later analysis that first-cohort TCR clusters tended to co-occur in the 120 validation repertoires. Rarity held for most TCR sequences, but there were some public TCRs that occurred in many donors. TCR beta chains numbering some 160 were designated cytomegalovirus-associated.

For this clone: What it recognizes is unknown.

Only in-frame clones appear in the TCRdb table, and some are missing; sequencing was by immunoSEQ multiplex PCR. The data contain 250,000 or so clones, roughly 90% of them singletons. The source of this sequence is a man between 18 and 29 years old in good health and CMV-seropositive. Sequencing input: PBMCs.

The CDR3 sequence is CAIRTRQGVNTEAFF. CDR3 sequence (DNA): TGTGCCATCAGGACCCGACAGGGGGTGAACACTGAAGCTTTCTTT. The V gene is TRBV10-3, the J gene TRBJ1-1, with 9 bases matching TRBD1. Germline CDR1 is ENHRY and CDR2 is SYGVKD. The CDR3 runs to 15 residues. V trimming: 6 bases; J trimming: 0 bases; junction bases outside the gene matches: 5.